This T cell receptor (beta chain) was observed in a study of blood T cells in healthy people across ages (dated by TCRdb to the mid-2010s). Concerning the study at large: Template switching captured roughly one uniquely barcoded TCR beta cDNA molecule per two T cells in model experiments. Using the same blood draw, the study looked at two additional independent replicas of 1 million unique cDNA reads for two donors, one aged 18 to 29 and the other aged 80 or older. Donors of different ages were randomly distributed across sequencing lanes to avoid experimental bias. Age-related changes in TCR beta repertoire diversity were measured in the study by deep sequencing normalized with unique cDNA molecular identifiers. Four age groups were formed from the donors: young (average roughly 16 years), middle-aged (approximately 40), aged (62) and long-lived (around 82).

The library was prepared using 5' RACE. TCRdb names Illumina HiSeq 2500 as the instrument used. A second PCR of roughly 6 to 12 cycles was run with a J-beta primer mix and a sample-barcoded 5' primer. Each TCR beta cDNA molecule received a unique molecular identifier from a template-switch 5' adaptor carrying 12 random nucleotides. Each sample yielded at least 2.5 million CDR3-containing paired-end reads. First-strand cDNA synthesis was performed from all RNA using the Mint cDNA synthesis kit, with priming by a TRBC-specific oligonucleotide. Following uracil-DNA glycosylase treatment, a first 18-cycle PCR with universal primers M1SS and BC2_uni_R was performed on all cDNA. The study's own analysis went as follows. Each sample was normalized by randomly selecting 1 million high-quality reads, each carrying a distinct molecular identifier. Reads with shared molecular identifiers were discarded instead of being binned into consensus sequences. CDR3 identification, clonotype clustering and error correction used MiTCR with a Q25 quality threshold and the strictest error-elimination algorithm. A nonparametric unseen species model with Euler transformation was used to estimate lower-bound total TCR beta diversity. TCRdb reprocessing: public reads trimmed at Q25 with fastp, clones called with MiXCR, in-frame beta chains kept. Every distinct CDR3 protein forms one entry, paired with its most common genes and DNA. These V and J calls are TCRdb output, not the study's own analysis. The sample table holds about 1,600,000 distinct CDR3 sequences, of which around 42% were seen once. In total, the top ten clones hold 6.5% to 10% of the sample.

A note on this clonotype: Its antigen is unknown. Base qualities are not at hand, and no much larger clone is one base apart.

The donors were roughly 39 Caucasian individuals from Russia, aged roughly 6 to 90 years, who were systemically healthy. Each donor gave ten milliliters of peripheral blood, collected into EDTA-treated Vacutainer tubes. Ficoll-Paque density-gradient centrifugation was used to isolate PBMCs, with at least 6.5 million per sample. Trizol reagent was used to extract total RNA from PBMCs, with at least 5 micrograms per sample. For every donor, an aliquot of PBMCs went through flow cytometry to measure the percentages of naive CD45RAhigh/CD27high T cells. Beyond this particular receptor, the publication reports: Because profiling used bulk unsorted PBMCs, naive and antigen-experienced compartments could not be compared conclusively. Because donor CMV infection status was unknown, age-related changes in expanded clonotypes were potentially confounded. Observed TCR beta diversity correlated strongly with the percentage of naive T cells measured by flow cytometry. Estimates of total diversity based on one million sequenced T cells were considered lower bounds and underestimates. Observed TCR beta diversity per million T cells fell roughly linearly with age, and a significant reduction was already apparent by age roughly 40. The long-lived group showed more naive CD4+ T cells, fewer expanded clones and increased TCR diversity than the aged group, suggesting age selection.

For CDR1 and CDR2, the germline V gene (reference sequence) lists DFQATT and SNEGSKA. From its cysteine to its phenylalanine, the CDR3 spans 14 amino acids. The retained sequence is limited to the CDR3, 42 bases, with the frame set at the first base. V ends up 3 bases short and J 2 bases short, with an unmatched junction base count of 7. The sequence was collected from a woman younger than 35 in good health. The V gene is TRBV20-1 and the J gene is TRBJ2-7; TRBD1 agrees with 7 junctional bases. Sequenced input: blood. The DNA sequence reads TGCAGTGCTAGCGGACAGGATTATACCTACGAGCAGTACTTC. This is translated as CSASGQDYTYEQYF.